The 10 T cell receptor beta chains in this list originate from one sample, sequenced in a study of T-cell reconstitution after alpha-beta-depleted transplantation in children. A TCRbeta library incorporating unique molecular identifiers was prepared. TCRdb reprocessed the PCR reads with MiXCR, giving one entry per CDR3 protein. The sample carries about 370,000 distinct CDR3 sequences, about 20% recorded once. Material: PBMCs from the stem cell graft donor, obtained from the stem cell graft. Every receptor here comes from a human donor who donated a stem cell graft to a child with acute myeloid leukemia.

As for this clonotype: One base away lies a much larger clone, so this may be a sequencing read error. The V gene is TRBV2, the J gene TRBJ1-5; the D is unclear. CDR1 is SNHLY and CDR2 is FYNNEI in the germline V gene. The CDR3 is made up of 13 amino acids. Trimming cost V 8 bases and J 5 bases, with 13 bases left between them. CDR3 region: CASCLAQDQPQHF. The CDR3 bases are TGTGCCAGCTGTTTAGCCCAAGATCAGCCCCAGCATTTT.

A few counts support this clonotype. V is TRBV20-1 and J is TRBJ2-7; D may correspond to TRBD1 or TRBD2 (5 bases each). This CDR3 contains 14 residues. The germline V and J ends were trimmed by 3 bases and 3 bases, with 15 bases remaining between them. Germline V gene sequence: CDR1 DFQATT, CDR2 SNEGSKA (reference sequence). CDR3 in DNA: TGCAGTGCTAGTCTTTCGGGGACCGGCTACGAGCAGTACTTC. This codes for CSASLSGTGYEQYF.

This clonotype showed up just a few times. The V gene is TRBV9, the J gene TRBJ2-1, with 11 bases aligning to TRBD2. This CDR3 has 15 residues. V lost 3 bases, J lost 8 bases, and 7 bases stayed unmatched. Germline V gene lookup returns CDR1 SGDLS and CDR2 YYNGEE. Here the CDR3 reads CASSAPLAGDDEQFF. The CDR3 bases are TGTGCCAGCAGCGCCCCACTAGCGGGAGACGATGAGCAGTTCTTC.

At least ten counts were recorded for this clonotype. The chain carries TRBV20-1 and TRBJ2-1, with 8 bases identical to TRBD2. Germline trimming cut 3 bases from V and 2 bases from J; bases unmatched to any gene: 9. In germline, CDR1 is DFQATT, CDR2 SNEGSKA (reference sequence). The CDR3 contains 16 residues. The DNA for the CDR3 is TGCAGTGCTAGGCCGGCCGGGACTAGGGCCTACAATGAGCAGTTCTTC. Translated, it gives CSARPAGTRAYNEQFF.

The chain employs TRBV20-1 and TRBJ2-1; 8 bases are a match to TRBD2. The germline V gene encodes CDR1 DFQATT and CDR2 SNEGSKA (reference sequence). The CDR3 covers 19 residues. The J segment lost 0 bases and the V segment lost 5 bases, leaving 18 bases of the junction unmatched. This chain's CDR3 is CSAGAGVMHGGSSYNEQFF. The CDR3 DNA reads as TGCAGTGCTGGAGCGGGAGTCATGCATGGCGGGAGCTCCTACAATGAGCAGTTCTTC.

This clonotype was observed many times. The chain joins TRBV10-3 to TRBJ2-6; D call uncertain. The V gene lost 3 bases and the J gene lost 0 bases, with 6 bases spanning the gap. CDR1 and CDR2 (germline): ENHRY, SYGVKD. The CDR3 extends over 15 amino acids. CDR3 residues: CAISDRSSGANVLTF. The CDR3 DNA is TGTGCCATCAGTGACCGGAGCTCTGGGGCCAACGTCCTGACTTTC.

This clonotype showed up just a few times. The chain couples TRBV25-1 to TRBJ2-1; a weak D match, TRBD2 (6 bases). In germline, CDR1 is MGHDK, CDR2 SYGVNS. CDR3 size: 15 residues. V gave up 5 bases and J gave up 2 bases, with 13 bases separating them. CDR3 nucleotide sequence: TGTGCCAGCAGTAAGGAGGGAGGTGCCTACAATGAGCAGTTCTTC. Translation: CASSKEGGAYNEQFF. Based on the CDR3 plus reference TRBV25-1 and TRBJ2-1, the full variable domain is EADIYQTPRYLVIGTGKKITLECSQTMGHDKMYWYQQDPGMELHLIHYSYGVNSTEKGDLSSESTVSRIRTEHFPLTLESARPSHTSQYLCASSKEGGAYNEQFFGPGTRLTVL.

This clonotype was counted a few times. The J gene is TRBJ2-3, the V gene TRBV4-1; no definite D call. The CDR3 runs to 14 residues. V was trimmed by 0 bases and J by 1 base, leaving 5 bases between them. CDR1 is MGHRA and CDR2 is YSYEKL in the germline V gene. CDR3 residues: CASSQDKGTDTQYF. DNA of the CDR3: TGCGCCAGCAGCCAAGACAAAGGCACAGATACGCAGTATTTT.

The chain links TRBV29-1 to TRBJ2-1, with D possibly matching TRBD1 (6 bases). V lost 1 base and J 7 bases, leaving 20 bases between the germline ends. The germline CDR1 and CDR2 sequences are SQVTM and ANQGSEA. The CDR3 length is 16 residues. The CDR3 nucleotides are TGCAGCGTTGAAGGGTTCTCCGGGACAAGGGAAAATGAGCAGTTCTTC. It yields the protein CSVEGFSGTRENEQFF.

The gene calls are TRBV20-1 and TRBJ1-5; 8 bases fit TRBD1. This CDR3 is 16 amino acids long. Germline assignment: CDR1 DFQATT and CDR2 SNEGSKA (reference sequence). Trimming removed 7 bases from V and 0 bases from J; junction bases left unmatched: 11. CDR3 region: CSVSNGQGYSNQPQHF. CDR3 nucleotides: TGCAGTGTTTCGAATGGACAGGGTTATAGCAATCAGCCCCAGCATTTT.